This T cell receptor beta chain is drawn from a study of control samples from healthy donors and cancer patients. Libraries were prepared by immunoSEQ multiplex PCR; TCRdb keeps only in-frame clonotypes and omits some of them. In the table there are about 92,000 clones, approximately 78% of which are singletons. This CDR3 is 14 amino acids long. Germline V gene data show CDR1 as SGHDN and CDR2 as FVKESK. V gave up 3 bases and J gave up 7 bases; unmatched junction bases: 6. The clonotype was recovered from a woman aged 55-75 years in good health. The sample was blood. The chain employs TRBV14 and TRBJ2-7, with 10 bases lining up with TRBD2. Here the CDR3 DNA reads TGTGCCAGCAGCCACCGGACTAGCGGTGGGGAGCAGTACTTC. The encoded protein is CASSHRTSGGEQYF.